Described below is a single T cell receptor (beta chain) sequence and its context. The sample originates from a study of blood T cell repertoires in COVID-19. Turning to the study itself: Whether acute or convalescent, the COVID-19 samples came from the United States, Italy and Spain.

The CDR3 is made up of 15 amino acids. V trimming: 4 bases; J trimming: 6 bases; junction bases outside the gene matches: 11. CDR1 MNHEY and CDR2 SVGAGI come from the germline V gene. Produced via immunoSEQ multiplex PCR; TCRdb's table is partial and in-frame only. The profile shows approximately 500,000 clones, approximately 88% of them singletons. The V call is TRBV6-5, the J call TRBJ2-7; TRBD1 agrees at 8 bases. The clonotype was recovered from a woman aged 50 to 65 with COVID-19, enrolled during active disease. Sequencing was performed on peripheral blood. The CDR3 region is CASSSTGTGDVEQYF. The CDR3 bases are TGTGCCAGCAGTTCCACCGGGACAGGAGACGTCGAGCAGTACTTC.